A selection of T cell receptor beta chains follows, all from one sample in a study of prognosis after radiotherapy for stage I lung cancer. MiXCR, applied by TCRdb to the multiplex PCR reads, yields one record per CDR3 protein. The top ten clones hold 7.5% of a sample with tens of thousands of distinct CDR3 sequences, 26% of them seen once. Sequencing was performed on PBMCs, taken before or after stereotactic body radiation therapy (not recorded which). The receptors shown here come from a donor at least 50 years old with non-small cell lung cancer. The conserved cysteine and the conserved F or W are not part of the CDR3 here. The order of the fields is clone size, J gene, V gene, CDR3 protein. The size of a clone is reported for some rows only, either as once, few or many, or as a class for expanded clones.

clone_size: many; j_call: TRBJ1-2; v_call: TRBV20-1; cdr3_aa: SARDGRGVSDGYT
clone_size: many; j_call: TRBJ1-2; v_call: TRBV19; cdr3_aa: ASKSDSGTAYGYT
clone_size: many; j_call: TRBJ2-7; v_call: TRBV5-8; cdr3_aa: ASSRGTGGEQY
clone_size: many; j_call: TRBJ2-5; v_call: TRBV28; cdr3_aa: ASSPGLKETQY
clone_size: .; j_call: TRBJ1-2; v_call: TRBV5-4; cdr3_aa: ASRRDGSLGYT
clone_size: many; j_call: TRBJ2-7; v_call: TRBV6-5; cdr3_aa: ACSYSAGSDYEQY
clone_size: .; j_call: TRBJ2-2; v_call: TRBV12-3/TRBV12-4; cdr3_aa: SSSHQEGSTGDLF
clone_size: many; j_call: TRBJ2-5; v_call: TRBV6-1; cdr3_aa: ASSSLGGRGTQY
clone_size: many; j_call: TRBJ2-1; v_call: TRBV2; cdr3_aa: ASSPTSANEQF
clone_size: many; j_call: TRBJ1-2; v_call: TRBV12-3/TRBV12-4; cdr3_aa: ASSLSRGRSAGYT
clone_size: .; j_call: TRBJ1-1; v_call: TRBV4-2; cdr3_aa: ASSRPPGGRNTEAF
clone_size: many; j_call: TRBJ2-5; v_call: TRBV7-2; cdr3_aa: ASSSGQGKETQY
clone_size: .; j_call: TRBJ2-2; v_call: TRBV11-2; cdr3_aa: ASSLGVEKGHGELF
clone_size: many; j_call: TRBJ2-2; v_call: TRBV20-1; cdr3_aa: SARAGVDGELF
clone_size: many; j_call: TRBJ1-1; v_call: TRBV9; cdr3_aa: ASSVTGQRMNTEAF
clone_size: many; j_call: TRBJ2-5; v_call: TRBV20-1; cdr3_aa: SARGAGLGHETQY
clone_size: many; j_call: TRBJ1-6; v_call: TRBV6-4; cdr3_aa: ASIKTDRYNSPLH
clone_size: many; j_call: TRBJ1-4; v_call: TRBV5-1; cdr3_aa: ASGQGSGTNEKLF
clone_size: many; j_call: TRBJ2-3; v_call: TRBV28; cdr3_aa: ASSFLGSTSTDTQY
clone_size: many; j_call: TRBJ1-6; v_call: TRBV11-2; cdr3_aa: ASSPLLSPNSPLH
clone_size: .; j_call: TRBJ2-6; v_call: TRBV6-1; cdr3_aa: ASSQYNSGANVLT
clone_size: .; j_call: TRBJ2-3; v_call: TRBV5-1; cdr3_aa: ASLEGKGTDTQY